This T cell receptor beta chain was observed in a study of OX40 agonist ivuxolimab in advanced cancers. After removal of 6 bases from V and 5 bases from J, the junction contained 3 bases not matched to a gene. This CDR3 is 14 amino acids long. CDR1 and CDR2 from the germline V gene are SGHTA and FQGNSA. This table comes from immunoSEQ multiplex PCR, and its TCRdb copy is limited to in-frame clones, with some not included. This sample carries roughly 75,000 clones, roughly nine tenths of them seen once, and the ten largest clones take over 0.6%. The clonotype originates from an adult with an advanced solid tumor such as melanoma, head and neck, liver or kidney cancer. Sequencing used CD4+ or CD8+ T cells sorted from blood, obtained in a trial of the OX40 agonist ivuxolimab. V usage is TRBV7-2 and J usage is TRBJ1-4; 10 nucleotides match TRBD1. DNA of the CDR3: TGTGCCAGCAGATTGGGACAGGGGAATGAAAAACTGTTTTTT. As protein: CASRLGQGNEKLFF. Full variable domain (missing parts from reference TRBV7-2 and TRBJ1-4): GAGVSQSPSNKVTEKGKDVELRCDPISGHTALYWYRQSLGQGLEFLIYFQGNSAPDKSGLPSDRFSAERTGGSVSTLTIQRTQQEDSAVYLCASRLGQGNEKLFFGSGTQLSVL.